Each of the 22 T cell receptor beta chains below was sequenced from the same sample in a study of blood T cell repertoires in COVID-19. Generated by immunoSEQ multiplex PCR, the TCRdb table keeps only in-frame clones and is missing some. The repertoire includes tens of thousands of clones, roughly 86% of them detected once, and 20% to 25% sits in the top ten. The sample was peripheral blood. Every receptor here comes from a woman aged 80 or older in a cohort sampled during active or convalescent COVID-19.

The V and J genes are TRBV19 and TRBJ1-2; 11 bases are shared with TRBD1. The CDR3 length is 20 residues. The V gene end was trimmed by 3 bases and the J gene end by 2 bases; junction bases not matched to a gene: 17. Germline CDR1 LNHDA, CDR2 SQIVND (reference sequence). The DNA for the CDR3 is TGTGCCAGTAGTATTAAATTGTTGTCGGGTGGGACAGGGGGGAACTATGGCTACACCTTC. It yields the protein CASSIKLLSGGTGGNYGYTF.

V gene TRBV6-1 combines with J gene TRBJ1-1; possibly TRBD1 for D (6 bases). V lost 3 bases, J lost 4 bases, and 9 bases lay in between. The CDR3 is made up of 13 amino acids. The germline V gene has CDR1 MNHNS and CDR2 SASEGT. CDR3 residues: CASSDRGITEAFF. CDR3 DNA: TGTGCCAGCAGTGATAGGGGGATCACTGAAGCTTTCTTT.

The V call is TRBV10-1, the J call TRBJ1-5; 8 bases match TRBD1. CDR1 and CDR2 from the germline V gene are WNHNN and SYGVQD (reference sequence). This CDR3 region has 18 residues. CDR3 nucleotides: TGCGCACCAACAAAAAAGAGACAGGGGACCCCTAGCAATCAGCCCCAGCATTTT. It specifies CAPTKKRQGTPSNQPQHF.

The gene calls are TRBV6-1 and TRBJ1-1; D is possibly TRBD1 (5 bases). The CDR3 covers 17 residues. Germline V gene data show CDR1 as MNHNS and CDR2 as SASEGT. The germline V and J ends were trimmed by 4 bases and 4 bases, with 22 bases remaining between them. The CDR3 is CASSGRTGGVFGTEAFF. The CDR3 bases are TGTGCCAGCAGTGGACGAACCGGGGGGGTTTTCGGCACTGAAGCTTTCTTT.

The chain joins TRBV12-5 to TRBJ1-5; no clear D gene. The germline gives CDR1 LGHNT, CDR2 FRNRAP. CDR3 length: 16 residues. Trimming removed 3 bases at V and 2 bases at J, with 14 bases between. The CDR3 nucleotides are TGTGCTAGTGGTTTAGCCCGCCGTCTCGGCAATCAGCCCCAGCATTTT. Translated: CASGLARRLGNQPQHF.

The chain joins TRBV5-1 to TRBJ2-2, with 8 bases fitting TRBD2. With 3 bases clipped from V and 0 bases from J, the junction kept 4 bases outside the gene matches. The CDR3 contains 16 residues. CDR1 is SGHRS, CDR2 YFSETQ, per germline. CDR3 in amino acids: CASSSLRGANTGELFF. The CDR3 DNA follows: TGCGCCAGCAGCTCGCTGCGGGGGGCGAACACCGGGGAGCTGTTTTTT. Looking up the rest from reference TRBV5-1 and TRBJ2-2 gives the full variable domain: KAGVTQTPRYLIKTRGQQVTLSCSPISGHRSVSWYQQTPGQGLQFLFEYFSETQRNKGNFPGRFSGRQFSNSRSEMNVSTLELGDSALYLCASSSLRGANTGELFFGEGSRLTVL.

This chain links TRBV7-3 with TRBJ2-3; 8 bases are shared with TRBD2. V trimming: 2 bases; J trimming: 2 bases; junction bases outside the gene matches: 6. The germline V gene encodes CDR1 SGHTA and CDR2 FQGTGA. CDR3 length equals 16 residues. CDR3 amino acids: CASSLYGRALTDTQYF. The CDR3 nucleotides are TGTGCCAGCAGCTTATACGGGAGGGCCCTCACAGATACGCAGTATTTT.

The gene calls are TRBV28 and TRBJ2-2, with D perhaps TRBD1 (6 bases). The CDR3 is made up of 20 amino acids. The germline V gene encodes CDR1 MDHEN and CDR2 SYDVKM. V lost 6 bases and J lost 6, with 32 bases in between. This CDR3 reads CASRKSLLLQGWFGPGELFF. CDR3 nucleotides: TGTGCCAGCAGAAAATCCCTCCTCCTACAGGGTTGGTTTGGGCCCGGGGAGCTGTTTTTT.

This rearrangement joins TRBV7-2 to TRBJ2-4; D might be TRBD1 (6 bases). Germline-derived CDR1 and CDR2 are SGHTA and FQGNSA. The CDR3 sequence is 13 residues long. V lost 7 bases and J 9 bases, leaving 16 bases between the germline ends. In nucleotides, the CDR3 is TGTGCCAGCACGAGAGGACAGTCGGGCATTCAGTACTTC. This sequence encodes CASTRGQSGIQYF. Full variable domain (outside the CDR3, taken from reference TRBV7-2 and TRBJ2-4): GAGVSQSPSNKVTEKGKDVELRCDPISGHTALYWYRQSLGQGLEFLIYFQGNSAPDKSGLPSDRFSAERTGGSVSTLTIQRTQQEDSAVYLCASTRGQSGIQYFGAGTRLSVL.

V gene TRBV28 combines with J gene TRBJ2-5, with 10 bases that match TRBD2. The CDR3 consists of 14 residues. The trim removed 3 bases at V and 5 bases at J, leaving 3 bases unmatched. Germline values: CDR1 MDHEN, CDR2 SYDVKM. CDR3: CASSFSGRPETQYF. The CDR3 DNA is TGTGCCAGCAGTTTTAGCGGGAGGCCCGAGACCCAGTACTTC.

V and J are TRBV5-1 and TRBJ2-7, with 10 bases matching TRBD1. With 4 bases clipped from V and 5 bases from J, the junction kept 6 bases outside the gene matches. The CDR3 covers 14 residues. Germline-derived CDR1 and CDR2 are SGHRS and YFSETQ. CDR3 residues: CASSRGQGWNEQYF. The CDR3 nucleotides are TGCGCCAGCAGCCGGGGACAGGGGTGGAACGAGCAGTACTTC.

This clone was seen once. The chain carries TRBV3-1 (or the pseudogene TRBV3-2) and TRBJ2-1; a weak D match, TRBD2 (7 bases). The germline V gene has CDR1 LGHDT and CDR2 YNNKEL (reference sequence). This CDR3 comprises 16 residues. Trimming left V 1 base short and J 6 bases short, with 16 bases between. The DNA of the CDR3 is TGTGCCAGCAGCCAAGTAGGGGGAGGGGGGACCAATGAGCAGTTCTTC. It encodes CASSQVGGGGTNEQFF.

The sample holds one count of this clone. The chain recombines TRBV9 with TRBJ2-3; D gene unclear. The CDR3 consists of 14 residues. Trimming took off 0 bases at V and 2 bases at J, with 7 bases between the two ends. Germline V gives CDR1 SGDLS, CDR2 YYNGEE. The CDR3 sequence is CASSVGAHTDTQYF. The CDR3, as DNA: TGTGCCAGCAGCGTAGGAGCCCACACAGATACGCAGTATTTT.

This clone was observed a few times. The chain has TRBV19 and TRBJ1-4; D perhaps matches TRBD1 (5 bases). Trimming removed 3 bases at V and 8 bases at J, with 19 bases between. Germline CDR1 and CDR2: LNHDA and SQIVND (reference sequence). The CDR3 loop spans 16 amino acids. CDR3 nucleotides: TGTGCCAGTAGTATGCGGGACTACCCGGGGAGCGAAAAACTGTTTTTT. Residues: CASSMRDYPGSEKLFF.

This clone was counted once. The chain couples TRBV29-1 to TRBJ2-3; TRBD1 matches at 7 bases. Trimming at V came to 6 bases and at J to 0 bases, leaving 9 bases not matched to a gene. Germline assignment: CDR1 SQVTM and CDR2 ANQGSEA. The CDR3 is 15 residues long. CDR3 bases: TGCAGCGTGGGGGACAGACCTTCTAGCACAGATACGCAGTATTTT. The encoded protein is CSVGDRPSSTDTQYF.

V usage is TRBV10-3 and J usage is TRBJ1-1, with 7 bases lining up with TRBD1. CDR3 size: 12 residues. Trimming took 6 bases from V and 5 from J; bases not matched to a gene: 3. The germline V gene has CDR1 ENHRY and CDR2 SYGVKD. The CDR3 DNA reads TGTGCCATCAGAACAGGGGAAACTGAAGCTTTCTTT. Protein sequence: CAIRTGETEAFF.

The chain employs TRBV13 and TRBJ2-7; 11 bases map to TRBD1. The CDR3 sequence is 16 residues long. The germline V gene has CDR1 PRHDT and CDR2 FYEKMQ (reference sequence). Losses at the gene ends were 5 bases for V and 3 bases for J; bases not matched to a gene: 9. CDR3 protein: CASSQAWTGGGYEQYF. DNA for the CDR3: TGTGCCAGCAGCCAGGCCTGGACAGGGGGCGGCTACGAGCAGTACTTC.

V usage is TRBV5-1 and J usage is TRBJ2-7; D might be TRBD2 (5 bases). CDR3 length: 13 amino acids. Germline CDR1 reads SGHRS; CDR2 reads YFSETQ. The V gene lost 4 bases and the J gene lost 9 bases, with 17 bases spanning the gap. CDR3 amino acids: CASSTESPGGQYF. The CDR3 region has the DNA TGCGCCAGCAGCACGGAGAGCCCCGGAGGGCAGTACTTC. The whole variable domain, remainder taken from reference TRBV5-1 and TRBJ2-7, is KAGVTQTPRYLIKTRGQQVTLSCSPISGHRSVSWYQQTPGQGLQFLFEYFSETQRNKGNFPGRFSGRQFSNSRSEMNVSTLELGDSALYLCASSTESPGGQYFGPGTRLTVT.

The rearrangement uses TRBV2 and TRBJ1-6, with D possibly matching TRBD1 (6 bases). Germline V gene lookup returns CDR1 SNHLY and CDR2 FYNNEI. The CDR3 is made up of 12 amino acids. V was pared by 7 bases and J by 5 bases, with 6 bases between. CDR3 nucleotides: TGTGCCAGCAAGGGGGATAATTCACCCCTCCACTTT. Its protein product is CASKGDNSPLHF.

This chain connects TRBV6-1 to TRBJ2-1; D may be TRBD2 (5 bases). Germline V CDR1 and CDR2: MNHNS, SASEGT. The CDR3 consists of 13 residues. The germline V and J ends were trimmed by 3 bases and 8 bases, with 11 bases remaining between them. CDR3 residues: CASSDRRVDEQFF. CDR3 nucleotide sequence: TGTGCCAGCAGTGATCGGCGGGTTGATGAGCAGTTCTTC.

The chain uses TRBV11-2 and TRBJ2-1, with 7 positions matching TRBD2. Germline values: CDR1 SGHAT, CDR2 FQNNGV. V lost 5 bases and J lost 6; bases outside the gene matches: 22. The CDR3 has 19 residues. Here the CDR3 DNA reads TGTGCCAGCAGCCCCCTCGCATCGCGGGGAGGGCCCAAGCCCAATGAGCAGTTCTTC. As protein: CASSPLASRGGPKPNEQFF.

V is TRBV30 and J is TRBJ2-6; D might be TRBD1 (7 bases). Germline CDR1 GTSNPN, CDR2 SVGIG (reference sequence). This CDR3 is 14 amino acids long. The germline V and J ends were trimmed by 8 bases and 0 bases, with 11 bases remaining between them. This CDR3 reads CAQGGLSGANVLTF. CDR3 sequence (DNA): TGTGCCCAGGGGGGTCTCTCTGGGGCCAACGTCCTGACTTTC.